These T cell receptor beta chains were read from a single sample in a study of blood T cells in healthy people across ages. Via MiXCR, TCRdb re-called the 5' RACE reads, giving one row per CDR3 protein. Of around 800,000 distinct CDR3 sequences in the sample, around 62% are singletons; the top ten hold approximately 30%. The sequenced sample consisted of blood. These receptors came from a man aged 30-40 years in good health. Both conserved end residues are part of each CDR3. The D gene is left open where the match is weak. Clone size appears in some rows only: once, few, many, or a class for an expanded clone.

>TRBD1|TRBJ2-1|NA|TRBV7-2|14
CASSPGQSVYEQFF
TGTGCCAGCAGCCCGGGACAGTCGGTCTATGAGCAGTTCTTC
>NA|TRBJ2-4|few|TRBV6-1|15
CASSEGRVAKNIQYF
TGTGCCAGCAGTGAAGGCAGGGTAGCCAAAAACATTCAGTACTTC
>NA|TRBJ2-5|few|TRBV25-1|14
CASSDTTVQETQYF
TGTGCCAGCAGTGATACGACAGTCCAAGAGACCCAGTACTTC
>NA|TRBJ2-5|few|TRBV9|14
CASSVDIFQETQYF
TGTGCCAGCAGCGTCGACATCTTTCAAGAGACCCAGTACTTC
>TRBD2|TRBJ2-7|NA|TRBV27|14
CASAPGLGGYEQYF
TGTGCCAGCGCACCGGGACTAGGGGGGTACGAGCAGTACTTC
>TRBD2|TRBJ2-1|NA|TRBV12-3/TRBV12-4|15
CASKSGGAGYNEQFF
TGTGCCTCCAAGTCCGGGGGGGCGGGTTACAATGAGCAGTTCTTC
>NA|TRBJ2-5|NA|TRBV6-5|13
CASSGGAGWTQYF
TGTGCCAGCAGTGGGGGGGCGGGATGGACCCAGTACTTC
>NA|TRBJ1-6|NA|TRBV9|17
CASSARVLSSYNSPLHF
TGTGCCAGCAGCGCGAGGGTCCTGAGCTCCTATAATTCACCCCTCCACTTT
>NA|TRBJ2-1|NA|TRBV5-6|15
CASIPGDRIYNEQFF
TGTGCCAGCATCCCAGGGGACCGAATTTACAATGAGCAGTTCTTC
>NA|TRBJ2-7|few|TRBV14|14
CASSHLGTIHEQYF
TGTGCCAGCAGCCATTTAGGGACGATACACGAGCAGTACTTC
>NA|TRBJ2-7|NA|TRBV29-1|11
CSVRTNPEQYF
TGCAGCGTTCGGACCAATCCCGAGCAGTACTTC
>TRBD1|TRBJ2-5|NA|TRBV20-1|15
CSARVEDRVQETQYF
TGCAGTGCTAGAGTTGAGGACAGGGTCCAAGAGACCCAGTACTTC
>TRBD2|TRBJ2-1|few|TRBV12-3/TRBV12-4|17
CASSLGIAGSSYNEQFF
TGTGCCAGCAGTTTAGGGATAGCGGGGAGCTCCTACAATGAGCAGTTCTTC
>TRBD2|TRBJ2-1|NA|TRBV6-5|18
CASSYSIAASGGAREQFF
TGTGCCAGCAGTTACTCGATAGCCGCTAGCGGGGGGGCCAGGGAGCAGTTCTTC
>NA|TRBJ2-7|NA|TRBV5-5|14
CASSSMDRAYEQYF
TGTGCCAGCAGCTCAATGGACAGAGCCTACGAGCAGTACTTC
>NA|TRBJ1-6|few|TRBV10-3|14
CAISDPDGNSPLHF
TGTGCCATCAGTGACCCGGACGGCAATTCACCCCTCCACTTT
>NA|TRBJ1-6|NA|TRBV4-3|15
CASSQDRQGWSPLHF
TGCGCCAGCAGCCAAGATCGCCAGGGATGGTCACCCCTCCACTTT
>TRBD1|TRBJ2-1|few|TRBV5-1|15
CASSLEGAVYNEQFF
TGCGCCAGCAGCTTGGAGGGGGCTGTCTACAATGAGCAGTTCTTC
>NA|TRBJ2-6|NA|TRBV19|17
CASSIGQGVAGANVLTF
TGTGCCAGTAGTATAGGCCAGGGAGTTGCTGGGGCCAACGTCCTGACTTTC
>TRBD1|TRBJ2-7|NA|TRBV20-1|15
CSARDQGQGPWEQYF
TGCAGTGCTAGAGATCAGGGACAGGGACCATGGGAGCAGTACTTC
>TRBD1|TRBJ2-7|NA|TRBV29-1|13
CSVAAGGTYEQYF
TGCAGCGTTGCGGCAGGGGGCACCTACGAGCAGTACTTC
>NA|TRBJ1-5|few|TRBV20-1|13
CSARTGLNQPQHF
TGCAGTGCTAGAACAGGGCTCAATCAGCCCCAGCATTTT
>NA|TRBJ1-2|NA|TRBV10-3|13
CAISVAETYGYTF
TGTGCCATCAGTGTTGCCGAAACCTATGGCTACACCTTC
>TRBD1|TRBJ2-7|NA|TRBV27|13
CATRGTLKYEQYF
TGTGCCACCAGGGGGACATTGAAATACGAGCAGTACTTC
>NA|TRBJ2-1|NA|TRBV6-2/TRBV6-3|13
CASSPPSTDTQFF
TGTGCCAGCAGTCCTCCTAGCACAGATACGCAGTTCTTC
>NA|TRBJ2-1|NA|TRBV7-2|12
CASSLKHNEQFF
TGTGCCAGCAGCTTAAAACACAATGAGCAGTTCTTC
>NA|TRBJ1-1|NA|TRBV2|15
CASNLRRSKGPEAFF
TGTGCCAGCAATCTAAGACGGTCAAAAGGTCCTGAAGCTTTCTTT
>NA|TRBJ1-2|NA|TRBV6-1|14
CASSPGTNLYGYTF
TGTGCCAGCAGCCCCGGGACCAACCTCTATGGCTACACCTTC
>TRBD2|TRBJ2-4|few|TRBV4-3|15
CASSQGTRVGDIQYF
TGCGCCAGCAGCCAAGGGACTAGGGTCGGGGACATTCAGTACTTC
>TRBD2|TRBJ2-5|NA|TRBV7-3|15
CASSPSGGGEETQYF
TGTGCCAGCAGCCCAAGCGGGGGTGGTGAAGAGACCCAGTACTTC
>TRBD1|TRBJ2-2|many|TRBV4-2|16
CASSHGQGEGTGELFF
TGTGCCAGCAGCCATGGACAGGGGGAGGGTACCGGGGAGCTGTTTTTT
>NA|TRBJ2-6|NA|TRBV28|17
CASSSIRETVGANVLTF
TGTGCCAGCAGTTCAATCAGGGAGACGGTCGGGGCCAACGTCCTGACTTTC
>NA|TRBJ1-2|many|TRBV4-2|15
CASSQERLANYGYTF
TGTGCCAGCAGCCAAGAACGGTTAGCTAACTATGGCTACACCTTC
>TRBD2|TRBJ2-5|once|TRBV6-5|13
CASYGGGEETQYF
TGTGCCAGCTACGGCGGGGGGGAAGAGACCCAGTACTTC
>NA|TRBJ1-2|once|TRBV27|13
CASSPGRPHGYTF
TGTGCCAGCAGCCCGGGACGGCCACATGGCTACACCTTC
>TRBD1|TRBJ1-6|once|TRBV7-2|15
CASSFGQGNNSPLHF
TGTGCCAGCAGCTTCGGACAGGGGAACAATTCACCCCTCCACTTT
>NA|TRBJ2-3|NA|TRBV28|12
CASRSGESPQYF
TGTGCCAGCAGGTCAGGGGAAAGTCCGCAGTATTTT
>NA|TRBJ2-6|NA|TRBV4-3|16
CASSRPPSAGANVLTF
TGCGCCAGCAGCCGCCCTCCTAGCGCTGGGGCCAACGTCCTGACTTTC
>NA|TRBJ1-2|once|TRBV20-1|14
CSASGAGGNYGYTF
TGCAGTGCTAGTGGTGCGGGGGGTAACTATGGCTACACCTTC
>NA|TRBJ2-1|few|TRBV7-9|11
CASSSGSFEFF
TGTGCCAGCAGCTCGGGATCCTTCGAGTTCTTC
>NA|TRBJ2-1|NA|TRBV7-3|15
CASSPRQAGYNEQFF
TGTGCCAGCAGCCCCCGGCAGGCAGGGTACAATGAGCAGTTCTTC
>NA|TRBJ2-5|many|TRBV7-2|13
CASSFVPQETQYF
TGTGCCAGCAGCTTTGTACCCCAAGAGACCCAGTACTTC
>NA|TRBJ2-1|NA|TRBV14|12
CASSQDRLVQFF
TGTGCCAGCAGCCAAGATAGGTTGGTCCAGTTCTTC
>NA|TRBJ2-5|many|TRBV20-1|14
CSASDGRIQETQYF
TGCAGTGCTAGTGATGGGCGTATCCAAGAGACCCAGTACTTC
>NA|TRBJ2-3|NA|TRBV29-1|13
CSVEEPSTDTQYF
TGCAGCGTTGAAGAGCCTAGCACAGATACGCAGTATTTT
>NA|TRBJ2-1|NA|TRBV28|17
CASSSPPGGDAVNEQFF
TGTGCCAGCAGTTCCCCCCCCGGCGGGGATGCGGTAAATGAGCAGTTCTTC
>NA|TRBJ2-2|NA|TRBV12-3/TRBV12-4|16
CASSLGVYANTGELFF
TGTGCCAGCAGTTTGGGCGTATACGCGAACACCGGGGAGCTGTTTTTT